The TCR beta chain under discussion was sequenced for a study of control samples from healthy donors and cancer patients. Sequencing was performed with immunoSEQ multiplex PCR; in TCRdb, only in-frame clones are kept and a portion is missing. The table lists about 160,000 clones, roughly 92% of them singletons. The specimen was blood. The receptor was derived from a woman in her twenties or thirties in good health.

DNA of the CDR3: TGTGCCAGCAGTTTAATCTTGACAGACCCTTCCTACGAGCAGTACTTC. Its translation: CASSLILTDPSYEQYF. The chain couples TRBV28 to TRBJ2-7; D possibly corresponds to TRBD1 (5 bases). The CDR3 sequence is 16 residues long. The V end was cut by 2 bases, the J end by 1 base, with 15 bases between. Germline loops: CDR1 MDHEN, CDR2 SYDVKM.